These T cell receptor beta chains were read from a single sample in a study of early T cells in non-severe SARS-CoV-2 infection. Each CDR3 protein gets one entry after TCRdb re-called the 5' RACE reads with MiXCR. The table has 50,000 to 65,000 distinct CDR3 sequences, approximately 11% seen once. The sequenced sample was whole blood, obtained at baseline. The receptor source for this set is an adult who was a healthcare worker with PCR-confirmed SARS-CoV-2 infection or an uninfected control (not recorded which). CDR3s include the opening cysteine and the closing phenylalanine or tryptophan. The order of the fields is V gene, clone size, J gene, D gene, CDR3 length, CDR3 protein, CDR3 DNA. The D gene is left open where the match is weak. Some rows have no size entry. The others give once, few or many, or a class for an expanded clone.

v_call: TRBV11-2
clone_size: many
j_call: TRBJ2-7
d_call: TRBD2
cdr3_length: 18
cdr3_aa: CASSLVRTGGSNSYEQYF
cdr3_nt: TGTGCCAGCAGCTTAGTCCGGACTGGCGGGAGTAACTCCTACGAGCAGTACTTC

v_call: TRBV4-3
clone_size: -
j_call: TRBJ1-2
d_call: TRBD1
cdr3_length: 18
cdr3_aa: CASSQDLGRTGVYYGYTF
cdr3_nt: TGCGCCAGCAGCCAAGATTTAGGTAGAACAGGGGTGTACTATGGCTACACCTTC

v_call: TRBV30
clone_size: -
j_call: TRBJ2-1
d_call: TRBD2
cdr3_length: 14
cdr3_aa: CARLSGDSYNEQFF
cdr3_nt: TGTGCCCGACTAAGCGGGGACTCCTACAATGAGCAGTTCTTC

v_call: TRBV29-1
clone_size: -
j_call: TRBJ2-3
d_call: -
cdr3_length: 14
cdr3_aa: CSVAIRDLGDTQYF
cdr3_nt: TGCAGCGTTGCGATACGGGACCTGGGCGATACGCAGTATTTT

v_call: TRBV30
clone_size: -
j_call: TRBJ1-2
d_call: TRBD1
cdr3_length: 13
cdr3_aa: CAWRDVRGQGYTF
cdr3_nt: TGTGCCTGGAGAGACGTCAGGGGGCAAGGCTACACCTTC

v_call: TRBV2
clone_size: many
j_call: TRBJ1-5
d_call: -
cdr3_length: 13
cdr3_aa: CASSEALNQPQHF
cdr3_nt: TGTGCCAGCAGTGAAGCGCTTAATCAGCCCCAGCATTTT

v_call: TRBV7-9
clone_size: -
j_call: TRBJ2-5
d_call: -
cdr3_length: 12
cdr3_aa: CASSSTVETQYF
cdr3_nt: TGTGCCAGCAGCTCGACAGTGGAGACCCAGTACTTC

v_call: TRBV11-2
clone_size: few
j_call: TRBJ1-1
d_call: -
cdr3_length: 14
cdr3_aa: CASSARTDPSEAFF
cdr3_nt: TGTGCCAGCAGCGCCCGGACAGACCCATCTGAAGCTTTCTTT

v_call: TRBV19
clone_size: -
j_call: TRBJ1-2
d_call: TRBD1
cdr3_length: 13
cdr3_aa: CASRLTGGKGYTF
cdr3_nt: TGTGCCAGTAGACTGACAGGGGGCAAAGGCTACACCTTC

v_call: TRBV30
clone_size: -
j_call: TRBJ2-2
d_call: -
cdr3_length: 16
cdr3_aa: CAWSVPGGSGTGELFF
cdr3_nt: TGTGCCTGGAGTGTACCCGGGGGCTCGGGCACCGGGGAGCTGTTTTTT

v_call: TRBV6-1
clone_size: few
j_call: TRBJ1-1
d_call: -
cdr3_length: 14
cdr3_aa: CASRKGLIGTEAFF
cdr3_nt: TGTGCCAGCAGAAAGGGCCTAATTGGGACCGAAGCTTTCTTT

v_call: TRBV5-1
clone_size: -
j_call: TRBJ1-1
d_call: -
cdr3_length: 13
cdr3_aa: CASSLVGAGEAFF
cdr3_nt: TGCGCCAGCAGCTTGGTGGGGGCAGGTGAAGCTTTCTTT

v_call: TRBV6-6
clone_size: -
j_call: TRBJ2-1
d_call: -
cdr3_length: 12
cdr3_aa: CASRSTYNEQFF
cdr3_nt: TGTGCCAGCAGATCAACCTACAATGAGCAGTTCTTC

v_call: TRBV12-3/TRBV12-4
clone_size: few
j_call: TRBJ2-1
d_call: -
cdr3_length: 15
cdr3_aa: CASRTLGTSYNEQFF
cdr3_nt: TGTGCCAGCAGGACTCTGGGGACGTCGTACAATGAGCAGTTCTTC

v_call: TRBV10-1
clone_size: many
j_call: TRBJ2-3
d_call: TRBD2
cdr3_length: 16
cdr3_aa: CASSELTSVPTDTQYF
cdr3_nt: TGCGCCAGCAGTGAGTTGACTAGCGTTCCGACAGATACGCAGTATTTT

v_call: TRBV5-5
clone_size: -
j_call: TRBJ1-2
d_call: TRBD1
cdr3_length: 13
cdr3_aa: CAGQGDSLDGYTF
cdr3_nt: TGTGCAGGACAGGGGGACTCCTTGGATGGCTACACCTTC

v_call: TRBV11-3
clone_size: few
j_call: TRBJ1-4
d_call: -
cdr3_length: 15
cdr3_aa: CASGPARGGGEKLFF
cdr3_nt: TGTGCCAGCGGCCCGGCCCGGGGCGGGGGTGAAAAACTGTTTTTT

v_call: TRBV20-1
clone_size: -
j_call: TRBJ2-2
d_call: TRBD1
cdr3_length: 17
cdr3_aa: CSASATTGGGDTGELFF
cdr3_nt: TGCAGTGCTAGCGCTACGACAGGGGGCGGCGACACCGGGGAGCTGTTTTTT

v_call: TRBV20-1
clone_size: -
j_call: TRBJ2-5
d_call: -
cdr3_length: 12
cdr3_aa: CSATDTEETQYF
cdr3_nt: TGCAGTGCTACAGATACCGAAGAGACCCAGTACTTC

v_call: TRBV6-2/TRBV6-3
clone_size: many
j_call: TRBJ1-5
d_call: TRBD1
cdr3_length: 17
cdr3_aa: CASSYLGQGLSNQPQHF
cdr3_nt: TGTGCCAGCAGTTACCTGGGACAGGGCCTAAGCAATCAGCCCCAGCATTTT

v_call: TRBV5-1
clone_size: many
j_call: TRBJ2-2
d_call: TRBD1
cdr3_length: 18
cdr3_aa: CASSLTRQGKTFSGELFF
cdr3_nt: TGCGCCAGCAGCTTGACGCGACAGGGTAAAACCTTCAGCGGGGAGCTGTTTTTT

v_call: TRBV5-1
clone_size: -
j_call: TRBJ2-7
d_call: -
cdr3_length: 17
cdr3_aa: CASSLAPRLDRPYEQYF
cdr3_nt: TGCGCCAGCAGCTTGGCCCCGCGGCTTGACCGACCCTACGAGCAGTACTTC

v_call: TRBV12-3/TRBV12-4
clone_size: -
j_call: TRBJ2-6
d_call: -
cdr3_length: 19
cdr3_aa: CASSLSVSRGSWEANVLTF
cdr3_nt: TGTGCCAGCAGTTTATCGGTCAGCAGAGGTTCTTGGGAGGCCAACGTCCTGACTTTC

v_call: TRBV20-1
clone_size: few
j_call: TRBJ1-5
d_call: -
cdr3_length: 15
cdr3_aa: CSAVRPGGRDQPQHF
cdr3_nt: TGCAGTGCTGTACGACCGGGAGGTAGGGATCAGCCCCAGCATTTT

v_call: TRBV7-9
clone_size: -
j_call: TRBJ1-2
d_call: TRBD1
cdr3_length: 15
cdr3_aa: CASSLGGGQAIGYTF
cdr3_nt: TGTGCCAGCAGCTTAGGGGGAGGACAGGCCATTGGCTACACCTTC

v_call: TRBV20-1
clone_size: few
j_call: TRBJ2-3
d_call: TRBD2
cdr3_length: 16
cdr3_aa: CSAAGTSGGDTDTQYF
cdr3_nt: TGCAGTGCTGCCGGGACTAGCGGGGGGGATACAGATACGCAGTATTTT

v_call: TRBV4-1
clone_size: few
j_call: TRBJ1-1
d_call: -
cdr3_length: 16
cdr3_aa: CASSLGPAPMNTEAFF
cdr3_nt: TGCGCCAGCAGCCTCGGTCCGGCGCCCATGAACACTGAAGCTTTCTTT

v_call: TRBV5-1
clone_size: -
j_call: TRBJ2-2
d_call: TRBD2
cdr3_length: 15
cdr3_aa: CASSLTSGPTGELFF
cdr3_nt: TGCGCCAGCAGCCTGACTAGCGGGCCCACCGGGGAGCTGTTTTTT

v_call: TRBV10-3
clone_size: once
j_call: TRBJ2-7
d_call: TRBD1
cdr3_length: 13
cdr3_aa: CAISGDRPYEQYF
cdr3_nt: TGTGCCATCAGTGGGGACAGACCATACGAGCAGTACTTC

v_call: TRBV19
clone_size: few
j_call: TRBJ2-5
d_call: -
cdr3_length: 14
cdr3_aa: CASSNAFNVETQYF
cdr3_nt: TGTGCCAGTAGTAACGCCTTTAATGTGGAGACCCAGTACTTC

v_call: TRBV12-3/TRBV12-4
clone_size: -
j_call: TRBJ1-1
d_call: -
cdr3_length: 14
cdr3_aa: CASRVGGVNTEAFF
cdr3_nt: TGTGCCAGCAGGGTTGGGGGCGTGAACACTGAAGCTTTCTTT

v_call: TRBV18
clone_size: -
j_call: TRBJ1-2
d_call: -
cdr3_length: 14
cdr3_aa: CASSPVMDSYGYTF
cdr3_nt: TGTGCCAGCTCACCGGTAATGGACAGCTATGGCTACACCTTC